This entry lists 18 T cell receptor beta chains sequenced from one sample in a study of yellow fever vaccine responses in identical twins. TCRdb passed the RT-PCR reads through MiXCR, listing each CDR3 protein once. The sample lists fewer than 7,000 distinct CDR3 sequences; 77% were seen once. The sample here was T cells from blood (PBMCs), unsorted or a sorted subset (not recorded which), taken before or after yellow fever vaccination (not recorded which). The receptors originated from a woman aged 18-30 years who received the yellow fever vaccine.

This chain connects TRBV7-3 to TRBJ1-6; D is perhaps TRBD1 (5 bases). Trimming removed 1 base at V and 5 bases at J, with 9 bases between. Germline lookup yields CDR1 SGHTA and CDR2 FQGTGA. The CDR3 extends over 15 amino acids. The DNA for the CDR3 is TGTGCCAGCAGCTTAAGGGACGGCGATAATTCACCCCTCCACTTT. This codes for CASSLRDGDNSPLHF.

Comment on this clonotype: One end of the junction varies from germline; a read error may be responsible. V gene TRBV2 combines with J gene TRBJ1-1; unclear D gene. This CDR3 is 13 amino acids long. Germline V gives CDR1 SNHLY, CDR2 FYNNEI. The CDR3 region is CASSAAGVTEAFF. In nucleotides, the CDR3 is TGTGCTAGCAGTGCGGCCGGAGTCACTGAAGCTTTCTTT.

This chain uses TRBV6-1 with TRBJ2-2, with 7 bases lining up with TRBD2. V trimming: 6 bases; J trimming: 1 base; junction bases outside the gene matches: 2. This CDR3 comprises 14 residues. Per the germline V gene, CDR1 is MNHNS and CDR2 is SASEGT. The CDR3: CASRGGGNTGELFF. CDR3 in DNA: TGTGCCAGCAGAGGCGGGGGGAACACCGGGGAGCTGTTTTTT.

The chain uses TRBV30 and TRBJ2-1, with 8 bases that match TRBD2. This CDR3 has 15 residues. The V segment lost 1 base and the J segment 7 bases; nucleotides outside the gene matches: 9. Germline V gene data show CDR1 as GTSNPN and CDR2 as SVGIG (reference sequence). Here the CDR3 reads CAWSETSGVGNEQFF. DNA for the CDR3: TGTGCCTGGAGTGAAACTAGCGGAGTGGGTAATGAGCAGTTCTTC.

The chain recombines TRBV5-6 with TRBJ1-2; D perhaps matches TRBD1 (6 bases). Germline V gives CDR1 SGHDT, CDR2 YYEEEE. CDR3 length: 14 residues. The V end was cut by 3 bases, the J end by 5 bases, with 14 bases between. CDR3 DNA sequence: TGTGCCAGCAGCTCCCGGTGGGGGACATATGGCTACACCTTC. Encoded protein: CASSSRWGTYGYTF.

The V gene is TRBV7-2, the J gene TRBJ1-5, with D unresolved. The CDR3 length is 13 residues. V was cut by 2 bases and J by 2 bases, with 4 bases left in between. Germline lookup yields CDR1 SGHTA and CDR2 FQGNSA. CDR3 bases: TGTGCCAGCAGCTTATGGGGCAATCAGCCCCAGCATTTT. Translated, it gives CASSLWGNQPQHF.

CDR3: CASSFRTGEETQYF. CDR3 nucleotides: TGCGCCAGCAGCTTCAGGACAGGGGAAGAGACCCAGTACTTC. The chain is built from TRBV4-1 and TRBJ2-5, with 9 bases that match TRBD1. Germline lookup yields CDR1 MGHRA and CDR2 YSYEKL. The length of the CDR3 is 14 residues. With 5 bases clipped from V and 3 bases from J, the junction kept 4 bases outside the gene matches.

The V call is TRBV13, the J call TRBJ2-1, with unresolved D. The V gene lost 7 bases and the J gene lost 4 bases, with 11 bases spanning the gap. CDR3 length equals 13 residues. Germline CDR1 and CDR2: PRHDT and FYEKMQ (reference sequence). This CDR3 reads CASISELYNEQFF. As DNA, the CDR3 is TGTGCCAGCATATCGGAGTTATACAATGAGCAGTTCTTC.

About this clonotype: The DNA is left out, because the CDR3 cannot be placed on it with certainty; the CDR3 is given as TCRdb lists it. This chain joins TRBV21-1 and TRBJ2-7. TRBV21-1 is labeled a pseudogene. The CDR3 spans 14 residues, counting both ends. The CDR3 here is CASSNYRCSYEQYV.

CDR3 in DNA: TGCGCCAGCAGCTCCGGGACTACCTCCTACAATGAGCAGTTCTTC. Translation: CASSSGTTSYNEQFF. The rearrangement joins TRBV5-1 to TRBJ2-1, with 7 bases lining up with TRBD2. CDR1 is SGHRS, CDR2 YFSETQ, per germline. The CDR3 contains 15 residues. V lost 3 bases, J lost 0 bases, and 3 bases stayed unmatched.

The V and J genes are TRBV4-1 and TRBJ1-2; the D is unclear. The CDR3 consists of 14 residues. Trimming cost V 0 bases and J 2 bases, with 7 bases left between them. From germline, CDR1 is MGHRA and CDR2 YSYEKL. CDR3 nucleotide sequence: TGCGCCAGCAGCCAAGATCCGGTGAACTATGGCTACACCTTC. It yields the protein CASSQDPVNYGYTF.

This rearrangement joins TRBV15 to TRBJ2-7; possibly TRBD1 for D (5 bases). V lost 0 bases and J 6 bases, leaving 15 bases between the germline ends. The CDR3 length is 15 residues. From germline, CDR1 is LNHNV and CDR2 YYDKDF (reference sequence). The CDR3 loop is CATSRDGHVISEQYF. The CDR3, as DNA: TGTGCCACCAGCAGAGATGGACATGTTATTTCCGAGCAGTACTTC.

In this sample, this clonotype turned up a few times. V usage is TRBV12-3 or TRBV12-4 and J usage is TRBJ1-1; D unclear. This CDR3 region has 15 residues. Trimming cost V 3 bases and J 0 bases, with 11 bases left between them. The CDR3, as DNA: TGTGCCAGCAGTTTCGAAAGGCGACTGAACACTGAAGCTTTCTTT. This codes for CASSFERRLNTEAFF.

The chain links TRBV2 to TRBJ2-7; D is ambiguous. V lost 7 bases and J 0 bases, leaving 13 bases between the germline ends. The CDR3 runs to 14 residues. The germline V gene encodes CDR1 SNHLY and CDR2 FYNNEI. This CDR3 reads CASKERFTSYEQYF. CDR3 nucleotides: TGTGCCAGCAAGGAAAGATTTACCTCCTACGAGCAGTACTTC. Full variable domain (rest looked up from reference TRBV2 and TRBJ2-7): EPEVTQTPSHQVTQMGQEVILRCVPISNHLYFYWYRQILGQKVEFLVSFYNNEISEKSEIFDDQFSVERPDGSNFTLKIRSTKLEDSAMYFCASKERFTSYEQYFGPGTRLTVT.

The gene calls are TRBV5-1 and TRBJ1-5; 7 bases align to TRBD1. This CDR3 spans 14 amino acids. J lost 5 bases, V lost 0 bases, and 2 bases had no gene match. Per germline, CDR1 SGHRS and CDR2 YFSETQ. The DNA of the CDR3 is TGCGCCAGCAGCTTGGAAGGGGGCGATCAGCCCCAGCATTTT. This encodes CASSLEGGDQPQHF.

V usage is TRBV11-2 and J usage is TRBJ1-4; D possibly corresponds to TRBD1 (5 bases). V lost 0 bases and J lost 7, with 12 bases in between. The CDR3 is made up of 15 amino acids. From germline, CDR1 is SGHAT and CDR2 FQNNGV. The CDR3: CASSLDWSGAEKLFF. The CDR3 DNA is TGTGCCAGCAGCTTAGATTGGTCCGGGGCTGAAAAACTGTTTTTT.

This clonotype has a handful of counts. The chain links TRBV4-1 to TRBJ1-5, with 8 bases identical to TRBD1. Germline V gives CDR1 MGHRA, CDR2 YSYEKL. The V gene end was trimmed by 4 bases and the J gene end by 6 bases; junction bases not matched to a gene: 11. The CDR3 covers 16 residues. DNA for the CDR3: TGCGCCAGCAGCCGCGCCCAACGGACAGGGCGTCAGCCCCAGCATTTT. It codes for CASSRAQRTGRQPQHF.

V gene TRBV27 combines with J gene TRBJ1-2, with 7 bases aligning to TRBD1. Germline CDR1 is MNHEY and CDR2 is SMNVEV (reference sequence). This CDR3 is 17 amino acids long. The trim removed 2 bases at V and 0 bases at J, leaving 9 bases unmatched. As DNA, the CDR3 is TGTGCCAGCAGTTTAGTGGCAGGGGGATACGCTAACTATGGCTACACCTTC. Translation: CASSLVAGGYANYGYTF.